This is a list of T cell receptor beta chains from one sample in a study of blood T cell repertoires in COVID-19. Using immunoSEQ multiplex PCR, the repertoire was profiled, and TCRdb retains in-frame clones only, with some absent. The sample carries under 12,000 clones, just under 85% recorded once. Sequences were obtained from peripheral blood. These receptor sequences come from a man aged 45-60 years with active COVID-19. The CDR3 runs from the conserved cysteine through the conserved F or W.

J,length,V,CDR3
TRBJ2-7,15,TRBV2,CASSEGELPAYEQYF
TRBJ2-7,14,TRBV27,CASRNPDKRYEQYF
TRBJ2-7,20,TRBV11-3,CASSLVRVRVQPPYSYEQYF
TRBJ2-2,15,TRBV27,CASSKNRGETGELFF
TRBJ2-1,16,TRBV10-2,CASSEYLAGGYNEQFF
TRBJ2-5,15,TRBV7-2,CASSPTRLARETQYF
TRBJ2-3,14,TRBV14,CASSQESYTDTQYF
TRBJ2-4,15,TRBV6-1,CASSEALAAGYIQYF
TRBJ2-7,15,TRBV6-1,CASSESSGRAIEQYF
TRBJ2-5,13,TRBV27,CASSPLGEETQYF
TRBJ2-3,18,TRBV29-1,CSVEDPSGRTSSTDTQYF
TRBJ1-5,13,TRBV7-9,CASTAASNQPQHF
TRBJ2-7,14,TRBV5-4,CASSFSGAYYEQYF
TRBJ2-7,15,TRBV6-2/TRBV6-3,CASSWAGEGVDEQYF
TRBJ2-7,15,TRBV4-1,CASSLRLAGGYEQYF
TRBJ2-1,15,TRBV27,CASSFNSAVYNEQFF
TRBJ1-2,15,TRBV9,CASSTGGGEGDGYTF
TRBJ1-1,14,TRBV25-1,CASSEQGRDTEAFF
TRBJ2-7,14,TRBV10-1,CASSEGEAGYEQYF
TRBJ2-5,15,TRBV25-1,CASSEFQGAAETQYF
TRBJ2-1,11,TRBV12-3/TRBV12-4,CAVRLAYEQFF
TRBJ2-3,16,TRBV7-2,CASSLEIAGVVDTQYF
TRBJ2-1,13,TRBV11-3,CASSLGGQREQFF
TRBJ2-3,17,TRBV9,CASSSPRLAGELATQYF
TRBJ2-7,15,TRBV11-1,CASSVSGSLLYEQYF
TRBJ2-7,15,TRBV7-6,CASSGVTGQTYEQYF
TRBJ2-3,11,TRBV12-3/TRBV12-4,CASSYRDTQYF
TRBJ1-5,17,TRBV19,CASSTTARTGVYQPQHF
TRBJ2-7,15,TRBV4-1,CASSQVDTSSYEQYF
TRBJ1-5,16,TRBV19,CASSLGGIYSNQPQHF
TRBJ1-1,15,TRBV6-6,CASSYPGQIPTEAFF
TRBJ2-1,15,TRBV7-8,CASSEDRLGGDEQFF
TRBJ2-7,14,TRBV11-2,CASSDDGGVFEQYF
TRBJ1-1,11,TRBV11-2,CASSLGGWAFF
TRBJ2-4,13,TRBV12-3/TRBV12-4,CASSSGSPVIQYF
TRBJ2-7,18,TRBV15,CATSRDRPGGHLSYEQYF
TRBJ2-6,15,TRBV27,CASSLGGAGANVLTF
TRBJ2-7,13,TRBV12-3/TRBV12-4,CASSLTSVYEQYF
TRBJ2-7,14,TRBV4-1,CASSQRSDFYEQYF
TRBJ2-5,15,TRBV4-1,CASSHPTGYQETQYF
TRBJ1-4,15,TRBV13,CASSSPGSTNEKLFF
TRBJ2-1,13,TRBV5-6,CASSLDSPNEQFF
TRBJ2-2,15,TRBV7-3,CASSLGGGPTGELFF
TRBJ1-1,15,TRBV2,CASPPRVGSDTEAFF
TRBJ2-3,17,TRBV7-3,CASSPGLAGGPLDTQYF
TRBJ1-1,15,TRBV28,CASRPDRGTLTEAFF
TRBJ1-2,12,TRBV29-1,CSVPSGPYGYTF
TRBJ2-3,16,TRBV19,CASSIGLAGKRDTQYF
TRBJ2-1,15,TRBV6-1,CASSEGLAGSLQQFF
TRBJ1-1,13,TRBV11-2,CASSFQGDTEAFF
TRBJ2-5,18,TRBV24-1,CATSDGGLAGGHKETQYF
TRBJ1-2,14,TRBV5-6,CASSLVGALTGYTF
TRBJ2-7,14,TRBV5-6,CASSLGGQYYEQYF
TRBJ2-7,16,TRBV28,CASSLRQAGLSYEQYF
TRBJ2-3,16,TRBV4-1,CASSQDRAGGSGTQYF
TRBJ2-7,15,TRBV9,CASSVEVAEVYEQYF
TRBJ2-7,16,TRBV27,CASSQGKGAFIYEQYF